The present T cell receptor (beta chain) was sequenced within a study of cytomegalovirus exposure and HLA in healthy donors. Primers included in the PCR were 60 Vbeta and 13 Jbeta primers. Profiled with immunoSEQ multiplex PCR; TCRdb holds only in-frame clones, not every one. The table has some 130,000 clones, 76% seen once. The CDR3 is 15 amino acids. V was cut by 4 bases and J by 1 base, with 13 bases left in between. Germline V gives CDR1 MGHRA, CDR2 YSYEKL. Input material: PBMCs. This receptor was identified in a man aged 35 to 55 in good health and CMV-seronegative. V and J are TRBV4-1 and TRBJ2-5; D might be TRBD1 (6 bases). The DNA for the CDR3 is TGCGCCAGCAGCCCTTCCGGACAGTCCCAAGAGACCCAGTACTTC. It encodes CASSPSGQSQETQYF.